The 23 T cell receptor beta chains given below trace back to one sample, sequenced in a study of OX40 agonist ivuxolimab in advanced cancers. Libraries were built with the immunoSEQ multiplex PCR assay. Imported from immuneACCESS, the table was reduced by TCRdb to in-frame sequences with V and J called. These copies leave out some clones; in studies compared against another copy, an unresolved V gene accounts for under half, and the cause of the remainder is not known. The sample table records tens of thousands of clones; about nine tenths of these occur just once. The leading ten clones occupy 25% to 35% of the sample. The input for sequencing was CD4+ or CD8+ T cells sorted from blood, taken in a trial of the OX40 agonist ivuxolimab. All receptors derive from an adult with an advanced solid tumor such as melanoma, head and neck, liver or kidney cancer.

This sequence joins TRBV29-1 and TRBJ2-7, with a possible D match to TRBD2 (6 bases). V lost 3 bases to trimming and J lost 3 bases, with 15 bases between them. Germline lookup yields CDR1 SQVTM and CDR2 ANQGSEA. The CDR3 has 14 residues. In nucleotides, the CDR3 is TGCAGCGTTGAGGTTTTTAGCGGAGGCTACGAGCAGTACTTC. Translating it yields CSVEVFSGGYEQYF.

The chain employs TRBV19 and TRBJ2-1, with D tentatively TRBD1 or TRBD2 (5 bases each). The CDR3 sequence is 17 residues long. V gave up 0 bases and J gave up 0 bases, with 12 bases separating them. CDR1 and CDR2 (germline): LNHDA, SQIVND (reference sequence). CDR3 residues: CASSIDRAGSSYNEQFF. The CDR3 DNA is TGTGCCAGTAGTATAGACAGGGCGGGTAGCTCCTACAATGAGCAGTTCTTC.

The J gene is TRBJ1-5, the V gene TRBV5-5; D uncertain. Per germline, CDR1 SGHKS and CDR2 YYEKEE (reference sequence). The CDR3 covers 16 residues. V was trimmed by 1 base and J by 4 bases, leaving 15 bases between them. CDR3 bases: TGTGCCAGCAGCTTGTCGCAGTTTGCCCCGAATCAGCCCCAGCATTTT. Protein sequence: CASSLSQFAPNQPQHF.

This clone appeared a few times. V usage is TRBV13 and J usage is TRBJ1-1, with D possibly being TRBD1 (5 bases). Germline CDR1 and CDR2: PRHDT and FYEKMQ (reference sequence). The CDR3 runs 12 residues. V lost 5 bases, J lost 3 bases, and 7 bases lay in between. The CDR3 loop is CASSRQYTEAFF. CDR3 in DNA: TGTGCCAGCAGCCGACAGTACACTGAAGCTTTCTTT.

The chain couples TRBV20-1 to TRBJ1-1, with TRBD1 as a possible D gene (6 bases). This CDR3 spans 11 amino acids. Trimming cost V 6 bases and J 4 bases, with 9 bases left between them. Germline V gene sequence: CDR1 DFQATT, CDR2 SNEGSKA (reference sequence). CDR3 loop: CSAKGGTEAFF. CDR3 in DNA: TGCAGTGCAAAGGGGGGCACTGAAGCTTTCTTT.

The CDR3 protein is CASSFRGTVNYEQYF. Here the CDR3 DNA reads TGTGCCAGCAGTTTCCGTGGGACAGTAAACTACGAGCAGTACTTC. This chain uses TRBV28 with TRBJ2-7; 7 nucleotides align to TRBD1. The J segment lost 3 bases and the V segment lost 3 bases, leaving 8 bases of the junction unmatched. The CDR3 length is 15 residues. Germline V CDR1 and CDR2: MDHEN, SYDVKM.

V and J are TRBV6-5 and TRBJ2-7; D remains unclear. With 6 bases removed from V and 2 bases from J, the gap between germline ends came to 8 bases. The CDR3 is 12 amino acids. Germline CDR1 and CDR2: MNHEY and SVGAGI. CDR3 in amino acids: CASSTLTYEQYF. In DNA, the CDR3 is TGTGCCAGCAGCACTCTTACCTACGAGCAGTACTTC.

The CDR3 region has the DNA TGTGCCAGTACAACCTCTGGGGCCAACGTCCTGACTTTC. Translated: CASTTSGANVLTF. The chain is built from TRBV7-2 and TRBJ2-6; D is uncertain. The germline V gene has CDR1 SGHTA and CDR2 FQGNSA. CDR3 length: 13 residues. V shed 9 bases and J shed 0 bases, with 6 bases lying between them.

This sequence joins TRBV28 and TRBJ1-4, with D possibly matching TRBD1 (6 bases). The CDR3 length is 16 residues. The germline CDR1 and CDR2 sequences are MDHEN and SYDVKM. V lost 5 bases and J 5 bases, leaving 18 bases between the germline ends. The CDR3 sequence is CASSLHLGGPNEKLFF. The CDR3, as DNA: TGTGCCAGCAGTCTCCACCTAGGGGGGCCCAATGAAAAACTGTTTTTT.

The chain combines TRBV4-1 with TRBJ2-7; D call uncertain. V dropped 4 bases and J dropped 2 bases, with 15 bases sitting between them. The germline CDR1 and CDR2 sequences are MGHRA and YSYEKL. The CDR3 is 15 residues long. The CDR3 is CASSLTGDGAYEQYF. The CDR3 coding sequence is TGCGCCAGCAGCCTAACCGGCGACGGAGCCTACGAGCAGTACTTC.

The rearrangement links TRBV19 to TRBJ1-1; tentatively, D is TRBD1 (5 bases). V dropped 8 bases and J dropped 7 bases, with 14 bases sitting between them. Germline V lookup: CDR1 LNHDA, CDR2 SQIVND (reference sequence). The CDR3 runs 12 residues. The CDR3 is CASGHQGSEAFF. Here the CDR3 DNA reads TGTGCCAGTGGTCATCAGGGAAGTGAAGCTTTCTTT.

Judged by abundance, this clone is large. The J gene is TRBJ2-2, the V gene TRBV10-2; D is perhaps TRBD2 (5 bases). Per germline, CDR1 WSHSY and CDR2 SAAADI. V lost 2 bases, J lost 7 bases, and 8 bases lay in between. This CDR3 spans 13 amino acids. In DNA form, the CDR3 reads TGCGCCAGCAGTGAGAGCAGCGGCGGGGAGCTGTTTTTT. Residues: CASSESSGGELFF.

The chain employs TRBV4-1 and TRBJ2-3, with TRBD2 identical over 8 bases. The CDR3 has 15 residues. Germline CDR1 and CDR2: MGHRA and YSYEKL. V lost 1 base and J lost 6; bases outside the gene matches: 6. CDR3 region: CASSQAGGPWDTQYF. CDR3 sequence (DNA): TGCGCCAGCAGCCAAGCGGGAGGGCCCTGGGATACGCAGTATTTT.

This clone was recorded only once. CDR3 loop: CASRGQGNPNEQFF. The DNA for the CDR3 is TGTGCCAGCAGGGGACAGGGGAACCCCAATGAGCAGTTCTTC. The chain uses TRBV7-2 and TRBJ2-1; 10 nucleotides agree with TRBD1. The CDR3 length is 14 residues. The germline V gene encodes CDR1 SGHTA and CDR2 FQGNSA. V shed 6 bases, J shed 6 bases, and the junction held 5 bases outside the gene matches. The full variable domain, with the rest looked up from reference TRBV7-2 and TRBJ2-1, is GAGVSQSPSNKVTEKGKDVELRCDPISGHTALYWYRQSLGQGLEFLIYFQGNSAPDKSGLPSDRFSAERTGGSVSTLTIQRTQQEDSAVYLCASRGQGNPNEQFFGPGTRLTVL.

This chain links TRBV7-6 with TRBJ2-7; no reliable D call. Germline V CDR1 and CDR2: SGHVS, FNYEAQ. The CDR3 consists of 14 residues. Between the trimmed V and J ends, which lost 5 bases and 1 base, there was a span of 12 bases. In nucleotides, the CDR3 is TGTGCCAGCAGCCCCGAGACGGAATCCTACGAGCAGTACTTC. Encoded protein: CASSPETESYEQYF.

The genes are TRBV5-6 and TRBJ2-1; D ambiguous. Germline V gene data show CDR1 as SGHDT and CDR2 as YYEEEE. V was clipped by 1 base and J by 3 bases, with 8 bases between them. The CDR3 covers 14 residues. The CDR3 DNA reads TGTGCCAGCAGCTTGTTACAGAGCTACAATGAGCAGTTCTTC. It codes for CASSLLQSYNEQFF.

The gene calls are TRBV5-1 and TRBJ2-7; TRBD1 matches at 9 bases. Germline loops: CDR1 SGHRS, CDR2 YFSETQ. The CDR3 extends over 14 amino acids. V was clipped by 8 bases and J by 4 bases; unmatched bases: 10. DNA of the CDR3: TGCGCCAGTAGCAGGGGGACAGGGACGTACGAGCAGTACTTC. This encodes CASSRGTGTYEQYF. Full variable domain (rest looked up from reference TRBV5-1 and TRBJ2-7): KAGVTQTPRYLIKTRGQQVTLSCSPISGHRSVSWYQQTPGQGLQFLFEYFSETQRNKGNFPGRFSGRQFSNSRSEMNVSTLELGDSALYLCASSRGTGTYEQYFGPGTRLTVT.

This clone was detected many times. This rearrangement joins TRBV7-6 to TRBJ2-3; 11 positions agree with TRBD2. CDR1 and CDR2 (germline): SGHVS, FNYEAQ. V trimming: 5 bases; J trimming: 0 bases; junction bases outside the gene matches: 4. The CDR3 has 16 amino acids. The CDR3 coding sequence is TGTGCCAGCAGCCCACGGACTAGCGGGAGCACAGATACGCAGTATTTT. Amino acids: CASSPRTSGSTDTQYF.

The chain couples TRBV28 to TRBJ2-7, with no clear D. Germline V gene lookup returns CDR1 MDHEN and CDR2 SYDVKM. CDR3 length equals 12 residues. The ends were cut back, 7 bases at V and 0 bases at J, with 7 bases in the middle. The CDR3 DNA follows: TGTGCCAGCACTCCAAACTCCTACGAGCAGTACTTC. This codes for CASTPNSYEQYF.

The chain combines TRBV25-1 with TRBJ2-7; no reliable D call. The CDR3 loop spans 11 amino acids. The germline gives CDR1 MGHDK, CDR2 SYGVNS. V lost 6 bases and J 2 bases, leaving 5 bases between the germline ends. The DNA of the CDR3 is TGTGCCAGCAGCCTGGCCTACGAGCAGTACTTC. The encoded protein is CASSLAYEQYF.

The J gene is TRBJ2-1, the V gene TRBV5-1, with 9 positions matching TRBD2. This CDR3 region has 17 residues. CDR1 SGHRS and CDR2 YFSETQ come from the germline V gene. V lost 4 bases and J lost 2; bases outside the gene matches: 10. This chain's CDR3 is CASSRLAGASPYNEQFF. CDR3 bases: TGCGCCAGCAGCCGCTTAGCGGGAGCGTCCCCCTACAATGAGCAGTTCTTC.

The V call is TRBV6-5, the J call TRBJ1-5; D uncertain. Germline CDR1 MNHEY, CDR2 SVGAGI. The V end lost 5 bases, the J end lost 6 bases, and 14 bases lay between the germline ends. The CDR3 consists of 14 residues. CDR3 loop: CASSVTSRGQPQHF. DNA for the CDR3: TGTGCCAGCAGTGTGACATCCCGGGGTCAGCCCCAGCATTTT.

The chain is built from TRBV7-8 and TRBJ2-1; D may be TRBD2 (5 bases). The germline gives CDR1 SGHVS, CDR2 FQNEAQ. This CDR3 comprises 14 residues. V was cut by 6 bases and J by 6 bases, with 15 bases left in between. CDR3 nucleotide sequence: TGTGCCAGCAGATCGGGGAGATGGGGCAATGAGCAGTTCTTC. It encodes CASRSGRWGNEQFF.